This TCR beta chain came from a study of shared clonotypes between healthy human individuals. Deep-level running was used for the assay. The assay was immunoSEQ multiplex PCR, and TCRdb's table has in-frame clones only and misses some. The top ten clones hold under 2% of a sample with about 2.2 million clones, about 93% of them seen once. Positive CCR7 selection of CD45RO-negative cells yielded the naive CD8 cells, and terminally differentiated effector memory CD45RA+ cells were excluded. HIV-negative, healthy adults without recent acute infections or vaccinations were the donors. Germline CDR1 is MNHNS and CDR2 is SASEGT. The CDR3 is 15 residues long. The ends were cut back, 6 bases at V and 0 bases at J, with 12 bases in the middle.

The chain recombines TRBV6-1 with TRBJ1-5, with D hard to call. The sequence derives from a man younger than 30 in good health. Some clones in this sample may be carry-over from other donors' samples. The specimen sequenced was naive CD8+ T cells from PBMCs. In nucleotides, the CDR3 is TGTGCCAGCAGACTGACAAGCTATAGCAATCAGCCCCAGCATTTT. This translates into CASRLTSYSNQPQHF.